Included here is one T cell receptor beta chain sequence, with context. The CDR3 has 13 amino acids. Between the trimmed V and J ends, which lost 6 bases and 5 bases, there was a span of 13 bases. Germline loops: CDR1 SGHTA, CDR2 FQGTGA. These data belong to a study of T cells in Graves' hyperthyroidism and ophthalmopathy. TCR beta CDR3 regions were amplified from RNA transcripts. Primed by the HTBI set, a first-round RT-PCR was run on the TCR CDR3. MiXCR, applied by TCRdb to the multiplex PCR reads, yields one record per CDR3 protein. The profile shows about 360,000 distinct CDR3 sequences, approximately 25% of them singletons. This sample holds PBMCs from 10 ml fresh peripheral blood.

The sequence was obtained from a man in his fifties or sixties with Graves' hyperthyroidism. V is TRBV7-3 and J is TRBJ1-2; D is undetermined. Sequenced: blood. The CDR3 nucleotides read TGTGCCAGCAGTCCCAACCTAGGGTATGGCTACACCTTC. Amino acids: CASSPNLGYGYTF.